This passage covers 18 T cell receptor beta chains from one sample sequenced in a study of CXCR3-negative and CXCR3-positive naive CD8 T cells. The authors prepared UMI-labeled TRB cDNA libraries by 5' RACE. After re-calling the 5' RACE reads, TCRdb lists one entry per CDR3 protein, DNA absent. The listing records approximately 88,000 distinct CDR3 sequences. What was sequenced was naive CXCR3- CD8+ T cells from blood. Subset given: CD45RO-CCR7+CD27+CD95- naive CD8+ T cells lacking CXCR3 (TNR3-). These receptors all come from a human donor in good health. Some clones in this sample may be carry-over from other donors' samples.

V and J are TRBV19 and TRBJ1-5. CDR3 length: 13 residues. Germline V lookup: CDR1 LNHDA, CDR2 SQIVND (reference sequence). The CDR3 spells CASCDGQESAQHF.

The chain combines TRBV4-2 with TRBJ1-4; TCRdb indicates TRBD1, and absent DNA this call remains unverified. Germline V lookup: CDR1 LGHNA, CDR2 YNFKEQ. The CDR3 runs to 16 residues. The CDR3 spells CASSLTPGTGREKLFF.

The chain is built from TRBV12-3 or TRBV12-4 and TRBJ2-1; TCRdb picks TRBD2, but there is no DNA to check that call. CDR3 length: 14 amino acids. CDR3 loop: CASSSPATYNEQFF.

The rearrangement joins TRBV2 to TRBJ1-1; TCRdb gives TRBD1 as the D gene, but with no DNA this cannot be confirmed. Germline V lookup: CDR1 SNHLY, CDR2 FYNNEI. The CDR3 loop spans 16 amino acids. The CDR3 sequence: CASSEGQGAGNTEAFF.

The CDR3 region is CASIPGRAWFNEQFF. The chain employs TRBV28 and TRBJ2-1; checking the TCRdb D call of TRBD2 is not possible without DNA. The germline gives CDR1 MDHEN, CDR2 SYDVKM. CDR3 length: 15 residues. Supplemented by reference TRBV28 and TRBJ2-1, the full variable domain reads DVKVTQSSRYLVKRTGEKVFLECVQDMDHENMFWYRQDPGLGLRLIYFSYDVKMKEKGDIPEGYSVSREKKERFSLILESASTNQTSMYLCASIPGRAWFNEQFFGPGTRLTVL.

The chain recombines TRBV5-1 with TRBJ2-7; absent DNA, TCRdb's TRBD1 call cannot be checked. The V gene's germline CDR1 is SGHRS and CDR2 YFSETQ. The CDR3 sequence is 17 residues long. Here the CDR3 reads CASSLDLGFGQGYEQYF.

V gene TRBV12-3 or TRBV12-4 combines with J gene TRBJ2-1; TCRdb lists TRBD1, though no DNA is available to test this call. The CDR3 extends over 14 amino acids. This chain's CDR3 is CASTLDISPHEQFF.

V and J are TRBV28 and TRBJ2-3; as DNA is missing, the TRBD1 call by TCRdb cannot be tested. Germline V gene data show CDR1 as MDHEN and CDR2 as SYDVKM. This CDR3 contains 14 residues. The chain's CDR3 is CASSLAGATDTQYF.

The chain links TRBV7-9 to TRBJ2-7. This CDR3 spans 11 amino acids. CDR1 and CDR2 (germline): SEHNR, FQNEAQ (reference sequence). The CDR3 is CAISSSYEQYF.

The CDR3 sequence is CASSLPNTGELFF. The chain carries TRBV5-5 and TRBJ2-2. The CDR3 length is 13 residues. The V gene's germline CDR1 is SGHKS and CDR2 YYEKEE (reference sequence).

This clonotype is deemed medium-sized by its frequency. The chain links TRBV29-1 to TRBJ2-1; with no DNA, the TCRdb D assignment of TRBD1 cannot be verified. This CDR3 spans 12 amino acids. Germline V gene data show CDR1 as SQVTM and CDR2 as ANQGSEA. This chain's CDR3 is CSVVDIYNEQFF.

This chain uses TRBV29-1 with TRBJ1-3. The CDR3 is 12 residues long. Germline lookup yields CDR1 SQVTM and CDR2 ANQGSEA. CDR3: CSVERTGGTIYF.

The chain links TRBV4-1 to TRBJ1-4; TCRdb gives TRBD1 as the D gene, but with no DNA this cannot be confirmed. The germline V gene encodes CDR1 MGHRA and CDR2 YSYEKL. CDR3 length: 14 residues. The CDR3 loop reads CASSRQGRDEKLFF.

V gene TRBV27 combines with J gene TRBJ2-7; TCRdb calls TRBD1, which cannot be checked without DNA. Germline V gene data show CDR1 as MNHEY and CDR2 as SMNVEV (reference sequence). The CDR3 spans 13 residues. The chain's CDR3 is CASSFGGGIEQFF.

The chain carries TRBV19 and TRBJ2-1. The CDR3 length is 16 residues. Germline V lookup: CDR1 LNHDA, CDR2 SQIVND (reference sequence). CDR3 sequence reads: CASSGSEVGGYNEQFF.

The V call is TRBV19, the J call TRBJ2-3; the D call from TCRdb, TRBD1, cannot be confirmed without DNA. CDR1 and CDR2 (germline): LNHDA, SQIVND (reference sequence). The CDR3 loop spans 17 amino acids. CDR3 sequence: CASSSQEPTGSTDTQYF.

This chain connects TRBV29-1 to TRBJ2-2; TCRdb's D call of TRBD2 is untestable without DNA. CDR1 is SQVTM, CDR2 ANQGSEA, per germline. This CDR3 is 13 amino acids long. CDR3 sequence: CSGSEVGTGELFF.

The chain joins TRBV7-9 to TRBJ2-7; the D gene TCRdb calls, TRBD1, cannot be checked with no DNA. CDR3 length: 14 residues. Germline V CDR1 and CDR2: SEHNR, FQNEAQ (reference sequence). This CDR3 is CASSYPGPVDEQYF.